Listed here are 32 T cell receptor beta chains from one sample, sequenced in a study of shared clonotypes between healthy human individuals. The protocol was immunoSEQ multiplex PCR, while the TCRdb copy is restricted to in-frame clones and leaves out a portion. The sample includes approximately 2.3 million clones, approximately 95% of them seen just once. Material: naive CD4+ T cells from PBMCs. The subset is: CD45RA+ positively selected. Receptors originate from a man between 18 and 29 years old in good health. Some clones in this sample may be carry-over from other donors' samples.

The chain is built from TRBV7-3 and TRBJ2-3; D may be TRBD1 (5 bases). Trimming cost V 5 bases and J 6 bases, with 12 bases left between them. Per the germline V gene, CDR1 is SGHTA and CDR2 is FQGTGA. The CDR3 is 13 residues long. The CDR3 region has the DNA TGTGCCAGCAGCCGGGCCCCAGGGGATACGCAGTATTTT. This gives the protein CASSRAPGDTQYF.

Turning to this clone: Other DNA sequences within the sample encode an identical CDR3. This chain connects TRBV9 to TRBJ2-7; TRBD2 matches 13 bases. The germline V gene encodes CDR1 SGDLS and CDR2 YYNGEE. The CDR3 covers 15 residues. V shed 4 bases, J shed 3 bases, and the junction held 4 bases outside the gene matches. CDR3 in amino acids: CASSPRTSGSYEQYF. In nucleotides, the CDR3 is TGTGCCAGCAGCCCCCGGACTAGCGGGAGCTACGAGCAGTACTTC.

This chain joins TRBV9 and TRBJ2-1; a weak D match, TRBD2 (6 bases). The germline V and J ends were trimmed by 3 bases and 4 bases, with 23 bases remaining between them. The CDR3 is 18 residues long. Looked up from germline, CDR1 is SGDLS and CDR2 is YYNGEE. This CDR3 is CASSAPGREDAQYNEQFF. The CDR3 bases are TGTGCCAGCAGCGCCCCGGGGCGGGAAGACGCTCAATACAATGAGCAGTTCTTC.

This chain's CDR3 is CASSFRAPYNEQFF. The CDR3 region has the DNA TGTGCCAGCAGCTTCAGGGCCCCCTACAATGAGCAGTTCTTC. This sequence joins TRBV7-9 and TRBJ2-1; the D gene is possibly TRBD1 (5 bases). Germline CDR1 reads SEHNR; CDR2 reads FQNEAQ (reference sequence). Trimming took off 3 bases at V and 2 bases at J, with 8 bases between the two ends. The CDR3 runs to 14 residues.

A note on this clone: Additional DNA sequences in this sample encode the identical CDR3. The chain recombines TRBV2 with TRBJ1-1, with 10 bases identical to TRBD1. V was pared by 6 bases and J by 4 bases, with 8 bases of the junction left unmatched. CDR3 length: 15 residues. Germline V gene lookup returns CDR1 SNHLY and CDR2 FYNNEI. This chain's CDR3 is CASSGDRGLGTEAFF. The CDR3 nucleotides are TGTGCCAGCAGCGGCGACAGGGGGCTCGGCACTGAAGCTTTCTTT.

The genes are TRBV27 and TRBJ1-1; D remains ambiguous. V was cut by 2 bases and J by 3 bases, with 7 bases left in between. The CDR3 loop spans 13 amino acids. Germline V gene sequence: CDR1 MNHEY, CDR2 SMNVEV (reference sequence). Here the CDR3 reads CASSLEGHTEAFF. The CDR3 DNA follows: TGTGCCAGCAGTTTAGAGGGCCACACTGAAGCTTTCTTT.

V is TRBV28 and J is TRBJ1-1, with 8 bases that match TRBD1. With V trimmed by 3 bases and J by 4 bases, 10 bases remained unmatched. Germline V gene lookup returns CDR1 MDHEN and CDR2 SYDVKM. CDR3 length equals 16 residues. DNA of the CDR3: TGTGCCAGCAGTTTCTACGGACAGGGACGGGGCACTGAAGCTTTCTTT. This encodes CASSFYGQGRGTEAFF.

The chain combines TRBV2 with TRBJ2-2; 8 positions agree with TRBD1. The CDR3 is 16 residues long. J was trimmed by 1 base and V by 7 bases; bases with no gene match: 8. Germline values: CDR1 SNHLY, CDR2 FYNNEI. The CDR3 loop is CASTLAGTGNTGELFF. The DNA for the CDR3 is TGTGCCAGCACCCTGGCCGGGACAGGGAACACCGGGGAGCTGTTTTTT. The whole variable domain, remainder taken from reference TRBV2 and TRBJ2-2, is EPEVTQTPSHQVTQMGQEVILRCVPISNHLYFYWYRQILGQKVEFLVSFYNNEISEKSEIFDDQFSVERPDGSNFTLKIRSTKLEDSAMYFCASTLAGTGNTGELFFGEGSRLTVL.

The V gene is TRBV11-2, the J gene TRBJ2-4, with a weak D call TRBD1 (6 bases). Trimming left V 4 bases short and J 0 bases short, with 13 bases between. The CDR3 runs to 16 residues. Germline CDR1 SGHAT, CDR2 FQNNGV. DNA for the CDR3: TGTGCCAGCAGCTGGACAGCGGATATAGCCAAAAACATTCAGTACTTC. This codes for CASSWTADIAKNIQYF.

The chain joins TRBV5-4 to TRBJ2-3; 14 bases agree with TRBD2. Germline CDR1 reads SGHNT; CDR2 reads YYREEE (reference sequence). V trimming: 4 bases; J trimming: 11 bases; junction bases outside the gene matches: 9. The CDR3 spans 15 residues. DNA for the CDR3: TGTGCCAGCAGCCGCGGACTAGCGGGAGGTCTGATGCAGTATTTT. As protein: CASSRGLAGGLMQYF.

The chain carries TRBV18 and TRBJ2-7; no firm D call. The V end was cut by 3 bases, the J end by 1 base, with 13 bases between. CDR3 size: 15 residues. The germline gives CDR1 KGHSH, CDR2 LQKENI. The DNA of the CDR3 is TGTGCCAGCTCACCCGTAGACGGCAAGTCCTACGAGCAGTACTTC. This sequence encodes CASSPVDGKSYEQYF.

For the CDR3, the DNA is TGTGCCAGCAGCCCCGGGACAGCCCCGAACACCGGGGAGCTGTTTTTT. This translates into CASSPGTAPNTGELFF. The V gene is TRBV14, the J gene TRBJ2-2, with 7 bases aligning to TRBD1. This CDR3 has 16 amino acids. With 4 bases clipped from V and 0 bases from J, the junction kept 5 bases outside the gene matches. CDR1 is SGHDN and CDR2 is FVKESK in the germline V gene.

This chain uses TRBV2 with TRBJ1-5; D remains ambiguous. The CDR3 runs 12 residues. Germline assignment: CDR1 SNHLY and CDR2 FYNNEI. V was clipped by 5 bases and J by 7 bases, with 9 bases between them. As DNA, the CDR3 is TGTGCCAGCAGTCCTCTTGAGCAGCCCCAGCATTTT. Protein product: CASSPLEQPQHF.

A note on this clone: The sample carries other DNA sequences with the same CDR3. CDR3 nucleotides: TGCGCCAGCAGCCTCGGACTAGCGGCCTACAATGAGCAGTTCTTC. As protein: CASSLGLAAYNEQFF. This chain joins TRBV5-1 and TRBJ2-1; 10 bases map to TRBD2. Germline assignment: CDR1 SGHRS and CDR2 YFSETQ. The junction had 3 bases not matched to a gene; V was cut back by 4 bases and J by 2 bases. The CDR3 runs to 15 residues.

This sequence joins TRBV18 and TRBJ2-3, with D hard to call. The CDR3 runs 14 residues. Between the trimmed V and J ends, which lost 2 bases and 9 bases, there was a span of 15 bases. The germline gives CDR1 KGHSH, CDR2 LQKENI. CDR3 amino acids: CASSPMKAEETQYF. CDR3 in DNA: TGTGCCAGCTCACCAATGAAGGCTGAGGAAACGCAGTATTTT.

Written as DNA, the CDR3 is TGTGCCAGCAGCTCCCTAGCTGGAAGGAGGCCAGATACGCAGTATTTT. It codes for CASSSLAGRRPDTQYF. V and J are TRBV11-2 and TRBJ2-3; D perhaps matches TRBD2 (5 bases). The CDR3 consists of 16 residues. Trimming left V 4 bases short and J 4 bases short, with 18 bases between. From germline, CDR1 is SGHAT and CDR2 FQNNGV.

This sequence joins TRBV7-3 and TRBJ2-2; 7 nucleotides agree with TRBD2. V was pared by 6 bases and J by 4 bases, with 8 bases of the junction left unmatched. The CDR3 covers 15 residues. Germline V gene data show CDR1 as SGHTA and CDR2 as FQGTGA. This chain's CDR3 is CASSSTGGTTGELFF. CDR3 bases: TGTGCCAGCAGTTCAACGGGAGGAACCACCGGGGAGCTGTTTTTT.

Details on this clone: At the DNA level, this CDR3 is encoded by other sequences in the same sample as well. The V call is TRBV7-8, the J call TRBJ2-5; D remains unclear. The CDR3 length is 13 residues. V gave up 1 base and J gave up 2 bases, with 5 bases separating them. Germline CDR1 is SGHVS and CDR2 is FQNEAQ. Here the CDR3 reads CASSLGPQETQYF. The CDR3 DNA reads as TGTGCCAGCAGCTTAGGGCCACAAGAGACCCAGTACTTC.

The genes are TRBV5-4 and TRBJ2-1; TRBD2 matches at 16 bases. There are 17 residues in the CDR3. The trim removed 6 bases at V and 2 bases at J, leaving 5 bases unmatched. Germline V gene sequence: CDR1 SGHNT, CDR2 YYREEE (reference sequence). The CDR3 here is CASTLGLAGGTYNEQFF. Here the CDR3 DNA reads TGTGCCAGCACCCTGGGACTAGCGGGGGGGACCTACAATGAGCAGTTCTTC.

The chain has TRBV25-1 and TRBJ2-3; TRBD2 matches at 12 bases. V gave up 5 bases and J gave up 5 bases; unmatched junction bases: 2. In germline, CDR1 is MGHDK, CDR2 SYGVNS. The CDR3 has 14 amino acids. CDR3 in amino acids: CASSTGLAGDTQYF. As DNA, the CDR3 is TGTGCCAGCAGTACGGGACTAGCGGGAGATACGCAGTATTTT.

V and J are TRBV10-3 and TRBJ2-7; 11 bases are a match to TRBD1. The germline gives CDR1 ENHRY, CDR2 SYGVKD. The CDR3 contains 15 residues. V gave up 4 bases and J gave up 5 bases; unmatched junction bases: 7. The CDR3 sequence is CAISARDRGYNEQYF. CDR3 DNA: TGTGCCATCAGTGCCCGGGACAGGGGGTATAACGAGCAGTACTTC.

To note about this clone: The sample holds other DNA sequences that translate to the same CDR3. The chain couples TRBV5-8 to TRBJ2-3; 7 bases align to TRBD2. Looked up from germline, CDR1 is SGHTS and CDR2 is YDEGEE. The CDR3 sequence is 15 residues long. The trim removed 0 bases at V and 0 bases at J, leaving 1 base unmatched. The CDR3 region has the DNA TGTGCCAGCAGCTTGGTCGGGGGGAGCACAGATACGCAGTATTTT. This translates into CASSLVGGSTDTQYF.

The chain recombines TRBV28 with TRBJ2-3; D uncertain. V lost 8 bases and J lost 2, with 11 bases in between. Germline lookup yields CDR1 MDHEN and CDR2 SYDVKM. This CDR3 comprises 13 residues. CDR3 in amino acids: CASDNPLTDTQYF. For the CDR3, the DNA is TGTGCCAGCGACAATCCACTCACAGATACGCAGTATTTT.

The chain couples TRBV9 to TRBJ2-5; perhaps TRBD1 as D (5 bases). This CDR3 region has 15 residues. The germline gives CDR1 SGDLS, CDR2 YYNGEE. Trimming pared 4 bases from V and 2 bases from J, leaving 15 bases between. CDR3 nucleotide sequence: TGTGCCAGCAGCAAGGGGAAAGAATTACAAGAGACCCAGTACTTC. As protein: CASSKGKELQETQYF.

J is TRBJ2-3 and V is TRBV18, with 14 bases that match TRBD2. Germline lookup yields CDR1 KGHSH and CDR2 LQKENI. The CDR3 has 16 amino acids. With V trimmed by 6 bases and J by 5 bases, 7 bases remained unmatched. Here the CDR3 reads CASSVGLAGAGDTQYF. DNA of the CDR3: TGTGCCAGCTCGGTGGGACTAGCGGGAGCCGGAGATACGCAGTATTTT.

The chain uses TRBV5-6 and TRBJ2-7, with D perhaps TRBD1 (5 bases). The CDR3 runs to 14 residues. The germline gives CDR1 SGHDT, CDR2 YYEEEE. V dropped 5 bases and J dropped 4 bases, with 16 bases sitting between them. This CDR3 is CASSEGVRVYEQYF. CDR3 nucleotide sequence: TGTGCCAGCAGTGAAGGGGTCCGGGTTTACGAGCAGTACTTC.

This clone is a singleton in its sample. The V and J genes are TRBV7-3 and TRBJ2-7; D gene unclear. The ends were cut back, 3 bases at V and 7 bases at J, with 10 bases in the middle. In germline, CDR1 is SGHTA, CDR2 FQGTGA. The CDR3 sequence is 12 residues long. This CDR3 is CASSFQVREQYF. In nucleotides, the CDR3 is TGTGCCAGCAGCTTCCAGGTCCGGGAGCAGTACTTC.

The chain combines TRBV2 with TRBJ2-1; the match to TRBD2 covers 14 bases. With 6 bases clipped from V and 4 bases from J, the junction kept 5 bases outside the gene matches. There are 16 residues in the CDR3. In germline, CDR1 is SNHLY, CDR2 FYNNEI. CDR3 loop: CASRDRTSGRYNEQFF. CDR3 bases: TGTGCCAGCAGAGACCGGACTAGCGGGAGGTACAATGAGCAGTTCTTC.

The V and J genes are TRBV6-6 and TRBJ2-3; TRBD2 matches at 15 bases. The J segment lost 6 bases and the V segment lost 6 bases, leaving 4 bases of the junction unmatched. CDR1 and CDR2 from the germline V gene are MNHNY and SVGAGI (reference sequence). The CDR3 is 15 amino acids. The CDR3 DNA reads as TGTGCCAGCAGGGGGACTAGCGGGAGGTCGGATACGCAGTATTTT. Protein product: CASRGTSGRSDTQYF.

This chain connects TRBV30 to TRBJ2-3; 11 nucleotides agree with TRBD2. J lost 0 bases, V lost 3 bases, and 5 bases had no gene match. The CDR3 is 16 amino acids. The V gene's germline CDR1 is GTSNPN and CDR2 SVGIG (reference sequence). The CDR3 loop is CAWRPGLAASTDTQYF. As DNA, the CDR3 is TGTGCCTGGAGGCCGGGACTAGCGGCTAGCACAGATACGCAGTATTTT.

This clone was recorded only once. Other DNA sequences in the same sample also yield this CDR3. The chain employs TRBV5-1 and TRBJ2-3; 7 bases agree with TRBD1. The J segment lost 2 bases and the V segment lost 7 bases, leaving 4 bases of the junction unmatched. The length of the CDR3 is 13 residues. The germline V gene encodes CDR1 SGHRS and CDR2 YFSETQ. The CDR3 sequence is CASGGQTTDTQYF. CDR3 DNA: TGCGCCAGCGGGGGACAGACCACAGATACGCAGTATTTT.

This clone appeared once. V and J are TRBV5-1 and TRBJ2-2; D is uncertain. Trimming cost V 7 bases and J 0 bases, with 16 bases left between them. The CDR3 loop spans 16 amino acids. Germline loops: CDR1 SGHRS, CDR2 YFSETQ. The CDR3 DNA is TGCGCCAGCGCCCAGGCAGAGTGGTCGAACACCGGGGAGCTGTTTTTT. This sequence encodes CASAQAEWSNTGELFF.